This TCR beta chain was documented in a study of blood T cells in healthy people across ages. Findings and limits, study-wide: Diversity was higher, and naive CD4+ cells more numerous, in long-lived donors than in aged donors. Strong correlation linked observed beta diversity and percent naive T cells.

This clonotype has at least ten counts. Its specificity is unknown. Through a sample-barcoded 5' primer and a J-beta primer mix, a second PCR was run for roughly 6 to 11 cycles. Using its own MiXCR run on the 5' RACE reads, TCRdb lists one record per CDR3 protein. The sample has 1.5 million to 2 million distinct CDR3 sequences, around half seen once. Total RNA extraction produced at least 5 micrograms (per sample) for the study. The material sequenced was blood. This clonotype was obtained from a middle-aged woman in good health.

CDR3 in amino acids: CASSSRPTDTQYF. CDR3 sequence (DNA): TGTGCCAGCAGCTCCCGTCCCACAGATACGCAGTATTTT. The chain couples TRBV12-3 or TRBV12-4 to TRBJ2-3, with D unresolved. Trimming cost V 6 bases and J 2 bases, with 9 bases left between them. CDR3 size: 13 residues.